These 4 T cell receptor beta chains originate from one sample sequenced in a study of cytotoxic CD8 clonotypes in ibrutinib-treated CLL. Libraries were prepared by immunoSEQ multiplex PCR; TCRdb keeps only in-frame clonotypes and omits some of them. This table holds roughly 200,000 clones, around 72% found once. Specimen: PBMCs, collected after 24 months of ibrutinib treatment. These receptors were obtained from a human donor with chronic lymphocytic leukemia.

The chain recombines TRBV18 with TRBJ1-4, with D hard to call. CDR1 is KGHSH and CDR2 is LQKENI in the germline V gene. The CDR3 contains 13 residues. Trimming took off 6 bases at V and 6 bases at J, with 11 bases between the two ends. CDR3 residues: CASSGVSDEKLFF. The DNA for the CDR3 is TGTGCCAGCTCCGGGGTTTCGGATGAAAAACTGTTTTTT.

The rearrangement uses TRBV7-9 and TRBJ2-1; the match to TRBD2 covers 7 bases. This CDR3 is built from 16 residues. V shed 5 bases and J 6 bases; nucleotides not matched to a gene: 13. CDR1 and CDR2 (germline): SEHNR, FQNEAQ (reference sequence). CDR3 residues: CASSRRAGGRRNEQFF. The DNA of the CDR3 is TGTGCCAGCAGCCGGCGGGCGGGCGGGAGACGCAATGAGCAGTTCTTC.

This clone was seen more than once but under ten times. The chain carries TRBV11-2 and TRBJ2-3; 7 positions agree with TRBD1. In germline, CDR1 is SGHAT, CDR2 FQNNGV. This CDR3 region has 13 residues. With V trimmed by 7 bases and J by 0 bases, 1 base remained unmatched. CDR3 in amino acids: CASKTGSTDTQYF. As DNA, the CDR3 is TGTGCCAGCAAGACAGGGAGCACAGATACGCAGTATTTT.

This clone came up a few times. The chain has TRBV6-1 and TRBJ1-4; 7 bases map to TRBD1. The V gene's germline CDR1 is MNHNS and CDR2 SASEGT. V lost 5 bases, J lost 8 bases, and 11 bases stayed unmatched. The CDR3 totals 15 residues. CDR3: CASSPDRVLREKLFF. The CDR3 nucleotides are TGTGCCAGCAGTCCCGACAGGGTACTCCGAGAAAAACTGTTTTTT.